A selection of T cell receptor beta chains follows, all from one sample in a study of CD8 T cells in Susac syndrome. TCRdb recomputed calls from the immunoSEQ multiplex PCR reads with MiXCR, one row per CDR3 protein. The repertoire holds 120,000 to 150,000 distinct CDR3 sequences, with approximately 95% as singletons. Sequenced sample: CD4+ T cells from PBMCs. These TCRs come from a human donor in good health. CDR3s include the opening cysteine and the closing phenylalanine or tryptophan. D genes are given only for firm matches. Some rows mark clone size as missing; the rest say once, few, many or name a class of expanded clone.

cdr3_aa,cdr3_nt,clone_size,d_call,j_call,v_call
CASSGPNTGELFF,TGTGCCAGCAGTGGGCCAAACACCGGGGAGCTGTTTTTT,NA,NA,TRBJ2-2,TRBV2
CASSPPGMGEKLFF,TGTGCCAGCAGCCCTCCAGGGATGGGTGAAAAACTGTTTTTT,NA,NA,TRBJ1-4,TRBV12-3/TRBV12-4
CASRWTGGSYEQYF,TGTGCCAGCAGATGGACAGGGGGCTCCTACGAGCAGTACTTC,NA,TRBD1,TRBJ2-7,TRBV7-9
CASSPGGGEQFF,TGTGCCAGCTCACCCGGGGGGGGTGAGCAGTTCTTC,few,TRBD2,TRBJ2-1,TRBV18
CASSVEPYGANYGYTF,TGTGCCAGCAGCGTAGAACCCTATGGAGCTAACTATGGCTACACCTTC,NA,NA,TRBJ1-2,TRBV9
CSASVHRGATQYF,TGCAGTGCTTCAGTTCACAGGGGCGCGACCCAGTACTTC,once,TRBD1,TRBJ2-5,TRBV20-1
CASSQLAGGPYNEQFF,TGTGCCAGCAGCCAATTAGCGGGAGGGCCGTACAATGAGCAGTTCTTC,NA,TRBD2,TRBJ2-1,TRBV3-1
CSVKSNRGGIDEQFF,TGCAGCGTAAAAAGTAACAGGGGCGGTATCGATGAGCAGTTCTTC,NA,TRBD1,TRBJ2-1,TRBV29-1
CASGGLADNEQFF,TGTGCCAGTGGGGGGCTAGCGGACAATGAGCAGTTCTTC,NA,NA,TRBJ2-1,TRBV6-5
CASSVGQGGTGELFF,TGTGCCAGCAGCGTGGGACAGGGAGGCACCGGGGAGCTGTTTTTT,NA,TRBD1,TRBJ2-2,TRBV7-6
CAWEGMVHGYTF,TGTGCCTGGGAGGGGATGGTGCATGGCTACACCTTC,NA,NA,TRBJ1-2,TRBV30
CASSHPNYGYTF,TGTGCCAGCTCACACCCTAACTATGGCTACACCTTC,NA,NA,TRBJ1-2,TRBV18
CASSLDRGGYGYTF,TGTGCCAGCAGCTTAGACAGGGGAGGGTATGGCTACACCTTC,NA,NA,TRBJ1-2,TRBV11-2
CASSWGTSGRLSDTQYF,TGCGCCAGCAGCTGGGGGACTAGCGGGAGACTATCAGATACGCAGTATTTT,few,TRBD2,TRBJ2-3,TRBV5-1
CAWSVHQPGELFF,TGTGCCTGGAGTGTACATCAACCCGGGGAGCTGTTTTTT,NA,NA,TRBJ2-2,TRBV30
CSGSTGGRTEAFF,TGCAGCGGGTCGACAGGGGGACGTACTGAAGCTTTCTTT,NA,TRBD1,TRBJ1-1,TRBV29-1
CSARKGTSSTGELFF,TGCAGCGCCCGGAAGGGGACCAGCAGTACCGGGGAGCTGTTTTTT,NA,NA,TRBJ2-2,TRBV29-1
CASSESFPGYTF,TGTGCCAGCAGTGAATCTTTTCCTGGCTACACCTTC,NA,NA,TRBJ1-2,TRBV6-1
CASSPHRGGTGELFF,TGTGCCAGCAGCCCTCACAGGGGCGGCACCGGGGAGCTGTTTTTT,NA,TRBD1,TRBJ2-2,TRBV25-1
CSAQGVAGYGYTF,TGCAGTGCCCAGGGGGTCGCCGGCTATGGCTACACCTTC,NA,TRBD1,TRBJ1-2,TRBV20-1
CAISRGTGTDTQYF,TGTGCCATCAGCCGGGGTACAGGGACAGATACGCAGTATTTT,NA,NA,TRBJ2-3,TRBV10-3
CASSQELSTGQFF,TGCGCCAGCAGCCAAGAACTGTCGACGGGGCAGTTCTTC,NA,NA,TRBJ2-1,TRBV4-1
CSVAAGGTEAFF,TGCAGCGTTGCCGCGGGTGGCACTGAAGCTTTCTTT,NA,NA,TRBJ1-1,TRBV29-1
CSVGDLNYGYTF,TGCAGCGTTGGCGACCTAAACTATGGCTACACCTTC,NA,NA,TRBJ1-2,TRBV29-1
CATSDQETQYF,TGTGCCACCAGCGACCAAGAGACCCAGTACTTC,NA,NA,TRBJ2-5,TRBV15
CATSRERGANEQYF,TGTGCCACCAGCAGAGAGCGGGGGGCCAACGAGCAGTACTTC,NA,TRBD2,TRBJ2-7,TRBV15
CSAPRQGMNTEAFF,TGCAGTGCTCCACGACAGGGCATGAACACTGAAGCTTTCTTT,NA,TRBD1,TRBJ1-1,TRBV20-1
CASSSVSYEQYF,TGTGCCAGCAGCTCGGTTTCCTACGAGCAGTACTTC,few,NA,TRBJ2-7,TRBV5-4
CSVEVKGGFTKAFF,TGCAGCGTTGAAGTCAAAGGGGGATTCACTAAAGCTTTCTTT,NA,NA,TRBJ1-1,TRBV29-1
CAISESLPGTLVRTDTQYF,TGTGCCATCAGTGAGTCTCTTCCCGGGACTTTAGTTCGCACAGATACGCAGTATTTT,NA,NA,TRBJ2-3,TRBV10-3
CASSHNRRKFF,TGCGCCAGCAGCCATAACAGGAGAAAGTTCTTC,NA,NA,TRBJ2-1,TRBV4-1
CASSLGSPRANVLTF,TGTGCCAGCAGCTTGGGGTCACCCCGGGCCAACGTCCTGACTTTC,once,NA,TRBJ2-6,TRBV5-4
CASRQHRAGANVLTF,TGTGCCAGCAGACAACACAGGGCTGGGGCCAACGTCCTGACTTTC,NA,NA,TRBJ2-6,TRBV2
CASSFGELEQYF,TGTGCCAGCAGCTTTGGTGAACTCGAGCAGTACTTC,once,NA,TRBJ2-7,TRBV7-9
CSALLNLNTGELFF,TGCAGCGCACTCTTAAACTTGAACACCGGGGAGCTGTTTTTT,NA,NA,TRBJ2-2,TRBV29-1
CASSLMGARTEAFF,TGCGCCAGCAGTCTAATGGGGGCGAGGACTGAAGCTTTCTTT,NA,NA,TRBJ1-1,TRBV23-1
CASSDDLTGELFF,TGTGCCAGCAGCGACGATCTCACCGGGGAGCTGTTTTTT,NA,NA,TRBJ2-2,TRBV6-4
CASSSRDRGQETQYF,TGTGCCAGCAGCTCCCGGGACAGGGGTCAAGAGACCCAGTACTTC,few,TRBD1,TRBJ2-5,TRBV11-2
CSVDQTGNYGYTF,TGCAGCGTTGACCAGACAGGGAACTATGGCTACACCTTC,once,TRBD1,TRBJ1-2,TRBV29-1
CASSLFPGAEAFF,TGTGCCAGCTCTCTTTTTCCGGGGGCTGAAGCTTTCTTT,NA,NA,TRBJ1-1,TRBV18
CASSRGVSTHQETQYF,TGCGCCAGCAGCAGGGGAGTTTCGACCCACCAAGAGACCCAGTACTTC,NA,NA,TRBJ2-5,TRBV5-1
CSAKFWVNTEAFF,TGCAGTGCTAAGTTCTGGGTGAACACTGAAGCTTTCTTT,NA,NA,TRBJ1-1,TRBV20-1
CASRRQGAGGGYTF,TGTGCCAGCAGGCGACAGGGGGCAGGAGGGGGCTACACCTTC,NA,TRBD1,TRBJ1-2,TRBV12-3/TRBV12-4
CSAMGQANYGYTF,TGCAGTGCTATGGGACAGGCTAACTATGGCTACACCTTC,NA,TRBD1,TRBJ1-2,TRBV20-1
CSAGTGALEQYF,TGCAGCGCCGGGACAGGGGCGCTCGAGCAGTACTTC,NA,TRBD1,TRBJ2-7,TRBV29-1
CASRQESTEQYF,TGTGCCAGCAGGCAGGAATCGACCGAGCAGTACTTC,once,NA,TRBJ2-7,TRBV12-3/TRBV12-4
CASSFRMLETQYF,TGTGCCAGCAGCTTTAGAATGCTAGAGACCCAGTACTTC,NA,NA,TRBJ2-5,TRBV7-2
CASSYRQGPYNEQFF,TGTGCCAGCAGTTACAGACAGGGACCTTACAATGAGCAGTTCTTC,NA,TRBD1,TRBJ2-1,TRBV6-6
CASSLDDEGMQYF,TGTGCCAGCAGCTTAGATGATGAGGGTATGCAGTATTTT,NA,NA,TRBJ2-3,TRBV11-3
CASSLVGGGVGETQYF,TGTGCCAGCAGCTTAGTGGGCGGAGGAGTGGGAGAGACCCAGTACTTC,once,NA,TRBJ2-5,TRBV11-2
CASLQGDQPQHF,TGTGCCAGTCTGCAGGGGGACCAGCCCCAGCATTTT,NA,TRBD1,TRBJ1-5,TRBV19
CASSFLTSPSAGTDTQYF,TGTGCCAGCAGTTTCTTGACTAGCCCCTCCGCGGGCACAGATACGCAGTATTTT,NA,TRBD2,TRBJ2-3,TRBV12-3/TRBV12-4
CASSRRATNEKLFF,TGTGCCAGCAGCAGACGTGCAACTAATGAAAAACTGTTTTTT,NA,NA,TRBJ1-4,TRBV3-1
CASSEMRGEAFF,TGCGCCAGCAGTGAGATGCGGGGAGAAGCTTTCTTT,NA,NA,TRBJ1-1,TRBV10-2
CASSPPSGAGDTQYF,TGTGCCAGCTCACCGCCCAGCGGCGCCGGAGATACGCAGTATTTT,NA,NA,TRBJ2-3,TRBV18
CSASLEAQYF,TGCAGTGCTAGTCTGGAGGCCCAGTACTTC,NA,NA,TRBJ2-5,TRBV20-1
CATSSSSYEQYF,TGTGCCACCAGTTCAAGCTCCTACGAGCAGTACTTC,NA,NA,TRBJ2-7,TRBV24-1